Following are 31 T cell receptor beta chains from one sample sequenced in a study of blood T cells in healthy people across ages. With a J-beta primer mix and a sample-barcoded 5' primer, a second PCR ran about 7 to 12 cycles. A single record per CDR3 protein comes from TCRdb applying MiXCR to the 5' RACE reads. The profile shows about 1.5 million distinct CDR3 sequences, 42% of them singletons. The sequenced sample consisted of blood. The receptors stem from a woman between 18 and 30 years old in good health.

The genes are TRBV24-1 and TRBJ2-1, with TRBD2 matching over 13 bases. CDR1 and CDR2 from the germline V gene are KGHDR and SFDVKD. The CDR3 length is 19 residues. After removal of 4 bases from V and 0 bases from J, the junction contained 8 bases not matched to a gene. This CDR3 reads CATSDLTSGGPSSYNEQFF. In DNA, the CDR3 is TGTGCCACCAGTGACCTGACTAGCGGGGGGCCGAGCTCCTACAATGAGCAGTTCTTC.

This clonotype was seen a handful of times. The chain combines TRBV4-2 with TRBJ2-1; perhaps TRBD2 as D (7 bases). Per germline, CDR1 LGHNA and CDR2 YNFKEQ. V dropped 0 bases and J dropped 10 bases, with 13 bases sitting between them. The CDR3 length is 14 residues. Here the CDR3 reads CASSQDSGGGEQFF. In DNA, the CDR3 is TGTGCCAGCAGCCAAGATTCTGGCGGGGGCGAGCAGTTCTTC.

The chain recombines TRBV20-1 with TRBJ1-2, with 9 bases aligning to TRBD1. Germline CDR1 and CDR2: DFQATT and SNEGSKA (reference sequence). Trimming cost V 0 bases and J 3 bases; bases outside gene matches: 5. The CDR3 has 15 residues. CDR3 protein: CSARDRTGAHYGYTF. CDR3 in DNA: TGCAGTGCTAGAGATCGGACAGGGGCGCACTATGGCTACACCTTC.

The chain is built from TRBV24-1 and TRBJ2-3, with D perhaps matching TRBD1 (6 bases). CDR1 KGHDR and CDR2 SFDVKD come from the germline V gene. This CDR3 comprises 15 residues. Trimming took 7 bases from V and 0 from J, leaving 13 bases between them. The CDR3 spells CATSLGTSSTDTQYF. Here the CDR3 DNA reads TGTGCCACCAGCCTAGGGACATCTAGCACAGATACGCAGTATTTT.

This chain connects TRBV6-6 to TRBJ1-1, with D unresolved. V shed 0 bases and J shed 8 bases, with 7 bases lying between them. Germline assignment: CDR1 MNHNY and CDR2 SVGAGI (reference sequence). The CDR3 extends over 12 amino acids. The CDR3 region has the DNA TGTGCCAGCAGTTACTCGGCCCGGGAAGCTTTCTTT. Translated, it gives CASSYSAREAFF.

The chain recombines TRBV20-1 with TRBJ2-5, with TRBD1 matching over 8 bases. The CDR3 has 14 amino acids. V dropped 3 bases and J dropped 11; count of bases not matched to a gene: 14. Per the germline V gene, CDR1 is DFQATT and CDR2 is SNEGSKA (reference sequence). The DNA of the CDR3 is TGCAGTGCTAGGAAGGACAGGGAACCGCCAGAGCAGTACTTC. Translation gives CSARKDREPPEQYF.

V gene TRBV6-1 combines with J gene TRBJ2-3; weak D call: TRBD2 (5 bases). Trimming pared 10 bases from V and 6 bases from J, leaving 17 bases between. CDR1 is MNHNS, CDR2 SASEGT, per germline. CDR3 length equals 13 residues. The CDR3: CAIRESGEDTQYF. CDR3 nucleotides: TGTGCCATCCGGGAAAGTGGTGAGGATACGCAGTATTTT.

The genes are TRBV27 and TRBJ2-7; a weak D match, TRBD1 (5 bases). The CDR3 is made up of 14 amino acids. Germline CDR1 and CDR2: MNHEY and SMNVEV (reference sequence). Trimming left V 2 bases short and J 2 bases short, with 10 bases between. CDR3 loop: CASSLRQSPYEQYF. CDR3 nucleotides: TGTGCCAGCAGTTTACGACAGAGCCCCTACGAGCAGTACTTC.

The chain is built from TRBV6-5 and TRBJ1-4; 8 bases line up with TRBD1. Germline CDR1 and CDR2: MNHEY and SVGAGI. The CDR3 runs to 16 residues. V gave up 6 bases and J gave up 4 bases; unmatched junction bases: 10. CDR3 bases: TGTGCCAGCAGACCCGGACAGGGAGCCGGTAATGAAAAACTGTTTTTT. Amino acid sequence: CASRPGQGAGNEKLFF.

The rearrangement links TRBV12-3 or TRBV12-4 to TRBJ2-2; D is uncertain. This CDR3 region has 13 residues. V was clipped by 5 bases and J by 2 bases, with 6 bases between them. The CDR3 nucleotides are TGTGCCAGCAGTCGGGTAAACACCGGGGAGCTGTTTTTT. This translates into CASSRVNTGELFF.

This chain connects TRBV20-1 to TRBJ2-3; 14 bases are a match to TRBD2. Germline CDR1 reads DFQATT; CDR2 reads SNEGSKA (reference sequence). Unmatched junction bases numbered 6, after V lost 2 bases and J lost 2 bases. The CDR3 has 17 residues. CDR3 loop: CSARSRTSGGSTDTQYF. The CDR3 nucleotides read TGCAGTGCTAGATCCCGGACTAGCGGGGGGTCCACAGATACGCAGTATTTT.

About this clonotype: A clone one base away is much larger, so this may be a read error. The V gene is TRBV12-3 or TRBV12-4, the J gene TRBJ2-1, with TRBD2 identical over 9 bases. The CDR3 loop spans 15 amino acids. The ends lost 7 bases at V and 0 bases at J; junction bases unmatched: 4. CDR3 DNA sequence: TGTGCCAGCACCCTTAGCGGGAGCTCCTACAATGAGCAGTTCTTC. Its protein product is CASTLSGSSYNEQFF.

V usage is TRBV5-1 and J usage is TRBJ1-2, with D hard to call. Germline CDR1 reads SGHRS; CDR2 reads YFSETQ. The CDR3 totals 13 residues. The V end was cut by 0 bases, the J end by 4 bases, with 7 bases between. The CDR3 is CASSLVAAYGYTF. In DNA, the CDR3 is TGCGCCAGCAGCTTGGTGGCAGCCTATGGCTACACCTTC.

The CDR3 DNA reads as TGTGCCAGCAGTGCGGCAGGGGTATGGGATGAGCAGTTCTTC. As protein: CASSAAGVWDEQFF. The rearrangement links TRBV6-1 to TRBJ2-1; a possible D gene is TRBD1 (6 bases). The germline V and J ends were trimmed by 4 bases and 8 bases, with 15 bases remaining between them. The V gene's germline CDR1 is MNHNS and CDR2 SASEGT. CDR3 length: 14 amino acids.

The J gene is TRBJ2-1, the V gene TRBV9, with D perhaps TRBD2 (5 bases). This CDR3 has 16 amino acids. V was trimmed by 0 bases and J by 0 bases, leaving 10 bases between them. In germline, CDR1 is SGDLS, CDR2 YYNGEE. In nucleotides, the CDR3 is TGTGCCAGCAGCGTAGCCGCAACTAGCTCCTACAATGAGCAGTTCTTC. As protein: CASSVAATSSYNEQFF.

V is TRBV9 and J is TRBJ2-1; 13 bases are shared with TRBD2. This CDR3 has 20 residues. V was pared by 1 base and J by 4 bases, with 14 bases of the junction left unmatched. Germline CDR1 and CDR2: SGDLS and YYNGEE. The CDR3 is CASSVNPTLAGGPIYNEQFF. The CDR3 DNA reads TGTGCCAGCAGCGTAAATCCAACACTAGCGGGAGGGCCTATATACAATGAGCAGTTCTTC.

This clonotype has a handful of counts. V gene TRBV5-1 combines with J gene TRBJ2-5; no firm D call. Germline V gene sequence: CDR1 SGHRS, CDR2 YFSETQ. The germline V and J ends were trimmed by 2 bases and 2 bases, with 10 bases remaining between them. This CDR3 comprises 14 residues. The CDR3 sequence: CASSLSALQETQYF. CDR3 in DNA: TGCGCCAGCAGCTTAAGCGCCTTACAAGAGACCCAGTACTTC.

J is TRBJ2-1 and V is TRBV7-9; D perhaps matches TRBD2 (6 bases). The germline gives CDR1 SEHNR, CDR2 FQNEAQ (reference sequence). V lost 1 base to trimming and J lost 7 bases, with 11 bases between them. The CDR3 sequence is 14 residues long. CDR3 amino acids: CASSLEWAGNEQFF. In nucleotides, the CDR3 is TGTGCCAGCAGCTTAGAGTGGGCGGGGAATGAGCAGTTCTTC.

The chain has TRBV11-3 and TRBJ1-2; 8 nucleotides match TRBD1. Germline V gives CDR1 SGHNT, CDR2 YENEEA. J was trimmed by 6 bases and V by 3 bases; bases with no gene match: 15. This CDR3 has 17 amino acids. The CDR3 here is CASSFQYRGAKKNGYTF. The CDR3 DNA reads as TGTGCCAGCAGCTTCCAGTACAGGGGGGCTAAGAAAAATGGCTACACCTTC.

The V and J genes are TRBV6-5 and TRBJ2-7; D call uncertain. The germline V gene encodes CDR1 MNHEY and CDR2 SVGAGI. V lost 4 bases, J lost 7 bases, and 11 bases lay in between. The CDR3 totals 12 residues. This CDR3 is CASSWGLREQYF. In nucleotides, the CDR3 is TGTGCCAGCAGTTGGGGTTTACGTGAGCAGTACTTC.

This clonotype showed up just a few times. The V call is TRBV2, the J call TRBJ1-1; D remains unclear. The CDR3 has 13 residues. Germline-derived CDR1 and CDR2 are SNHLY and FYNNEI. V was clipped by 4 bases and J by 1 base, with 7 bases between them. CDR3 in DNA: TGTGCCAGCAGTGGCGTAGGGAACACTGAAGCTTTCTTT. Its translation is CASSGVGNTEAFF.

The rearrangement uses TRBV20-1 and TRBJ2-5, with D possibly matching TRBD2 (6 bases). The V end was cut by 3 bases, the J end by 11 bases, with 28 bases between. The CDR3 runs 16 residues. CDR1 is DFQATT and CDR2 is SNEGSKA in the germline V gene (reference sequence). CDR3 coding DNA: TGCAGTGCTAGTCTCCAAGTAGCGGAATCCTACAATGAGCAGTACTTC. Residues: CSASLQVAESYNEQYF.

This clonotype was recorded a few times. This rearrangement joins TRBV5-1 to TRBJ2-1, with 9 bases fitting TRBD2. Germline V gene data show CDR1 as SGHRS and CDR2 as YFSETQ. This CDR3 region has 15 residues. V lost 1 base to trimming and J lost 8 bases; unmatched junction nucleotides: 7. DNA for the CDR3: TGCGCCAGCAGCTTGACGGTAGCGGGAGTATATGAGCAGTTCTTC. Translated: CASSLTVAGVYEQFF. The full variable domain, with the rest looked up from reference TRBV5-1 and TRBJ2-1, is KAGVTQTPRYLIKTRGQQVTLSCSPISGHRSVSWYQQTPGQGLQFLFEYFSETQRNKGNFPGRFSGRQFSNSRSEMNVSTLELGDSALYLCASSLTVAGVYEQFFGPGTRLTVL.

This clonotype was picked up a small number of times. The chain's CDR3 is CASSGGRQGSTEAFF. For the CDR3, the DNA is TGTGCCAGCAGCGGGGGCAGACAGGGTAGCACTGAAGCTTTCTTT. The chain carries TRBV9 and TRBJ1-1; 7 bases line up with TRBD1. CDR1 and CDR2 from the germline V gene are SGDLS and YYNGEE. V lost 3 bases to trimming and J lost 4 bases; unmatched junction nucleotides: 9. CDR3 length: 15 amino acids.

This clonotype has at least ten counts. The V call is TRBV12-3 or TRBV12-4, the J call TRBJ2-5; maybe TRBD1 (6 bases). The CDR3 consists of 15 residues. Trimming removed 5 bases from V and 0 bases from J, with 13 bases in between. The CDR3 spells CASSDNRENQETQYF. CDR3 nucleotide sequence: TGTGCCAGCAGTGACAACAGGGAAAACCAAGAGACCCAGTACTTC.

V and J are TRBV12-3 or TRBV12-4 and TRBJ2-5; 9 nucleotides line up with TRBD1. V lost 5 bases, J lost 11 bases, and 9 bases stayed unmatched. CDR3 length equals 13 residues. CDR3: CASSRSDRGKQYF. The DNA for the CDR3 is TGTGCCAGCAGTCGTTCCGACAGGGGGAAGCAGTACTTC.

This chain joins TRBV27 and TRBJ1-2; 8 bases line up with TRBD1. There are 19 residues in the CDR3. Trimming at V came to 4 bases and at J to 5 bases, leaving 21 bases not matched to a gene. Looked up from germline, CDR1 is MNHEY and CDR2 is SMNVEV (reference sequence). CDR3 nucleotide sequence: TGTGCCAGCAGTTCCTCCGGGAGAGACTACACAGGGGGGGAATATGGCTACACCTTC. Its protein is CASSSSGRDYTGGEYGYTF.

The CDR3: CASSDLVSTDTQYF. The CDR3 coding sequence is TGCGCCAGCAGCGACCTAGTAAGCACAGATACGCAGTATTTT. The chain is built from TRBV5-1 and TRBJ2-3; D gene unclear. From germline, CDR1 is SGHRS and CDR2 YFSETQ. The CDR3 covers 14 residues. V was trimmed by 4 bases and J by 0 bases, leaving 9 bases between them.

About this clonotype: One base away lies a much larger clone, so this may be a sequencing read error. V and J are TRBV29-1 and TRBJ2-7; D could derive from TRBD1 or TRBD2 (6 bases each). With 5 bases removed from V and 3 bases from J, the gap between germline ends came to 14 bases. The CDR3 is 13 amino acids. The germline V gene encodes CDR1 SQVTM and CDR2 ANQGSEA. The CDR3 reads CSVTRRGLYEQYF. CDR3 coding DNA: TGCAGCGTTACGCGACGGGGGCTCTACGAGCAGTACTTC.

This chain uses TRBV28 with TRBJ2-3, with TRBD2 matching over 7 bases. Germline V CDR1 and CDR2: MDHEN, SYDVKM. The junction had 12 bases not matched to a gene; V was cut back by 7 bases and J by 2 bases. The CDR3 totals 16 residues. The CDR3 here is CASTPLGLADTDTQYF. DNA of the CDR3: TGTGCCAGCACCCCCCTGGGGCTAGCGGACACAGATACGCAGTATTTT.

The chain has TRBV2 and TRBJ2-1; TRBD1 might be the D (6 bases). Trimming shortened V by 4 bases and J by 2 bases, and 12 bases separated the two germline ends. Germline values: CDR1 SNHLY, CDR2 FYNNEI. The CDR3 loop spans 15 amino acids. The chain's CDR3 is CASSVYRDTYNEQFF. The CDR3 nucleotides are TGTGCCAGCAGTGTATACAGGGACACCTACAATGAGCAGTTCTTC. Supplemented by reference TRBV2 and TRBJ2-1, the full variable domain reads EPEVTQTPSHQVTQMGQEVILRCVPISNHLYFYWYRQILGQKVEFLVSFYNNEISEKSEIFDDQFSVERPDGSNFTLKIRSTKLEDSAMYFCASSVYRDTYNEQFFGPGTRLTVL.